This TCR beta chain is from a study of shared clonotypes between healthy human individuals (dated by TCRdb to about 2020). For the wider study: The cohort included a few men and two women between 18 and 49 years of age. For each donor, three plates each were used for CD4 naive and CD4 memory, two plates were used for CD8 naive, and one plate was used for CD8 memory. Blood TCR repertoires of about 5 healthy adults were deeply sequenced to estimate repertoire size and the extent of clonotype sharing between individuals. Libraries were prepared and TCR repertoires were sequenced by different laboratories using diverse techniques, in order to increase sequencing depth and limit assay-specific biases. Leukapheresis yielded between about 0.85 and 9.5 billion PBMCs per donor. General conclusions and limits of the study: Estimated clonotype richness was generally larger for naive than for memory subsets. Based on pairwise subsampling, the degree of clonotype sharing among donors was expected to be affected by sequencing depth. Across a few donors, approximately 5% of naive CD4, 3.5% of naive CD8, around 2.5% of memory CD4, and under 0.45% of memory CD8 clonotypes were shared. Even with the large sequencing depth, rarefaction of the sorted-subset datasets indicated that sequencing was incomplete. The genetic and exposure-history diversity represented was limited by the small number of donors. Compared with non-shared clonotypes, clonotypes shared by all four sorted-subset donors had higher generation probabilities. Only blood was sampled, and tissue TCR repertoires likely differ from those in blood.

V sheds 2 bases and J sheds 4 bases, leaving 15 bases between their ends. Its CDR3 holds 15 amino acids, cysteine through phenylalanine. Only the CDR3 portion is preserved as DNA: 45 bases, with reading frame beginning at the first base. From a lookup of the germline V gene, CDR1 and CDR2 are MGHDK and SYGVNS. Using the deep immunoSEQ assay, TCR CDR3 regions were amplified from genomic DNA by multiplex PCR. Extracted genomic DNA from each cell subset was spread evenly across all wells of several immunoSEQ 96-well plates, with each plate serving as a replicate. For sorted subsets, each replicate PCR was loaded with around 220 ng genomic DNA, equivalent to 30,000 to 35,000 T cell genomes. Purified libraries were measured with a Qubit 3.0 fluorometer, size-checked on a Bioanalyzer 2100, and measured again with the KAPA Library Quantification kit. Every immunoSEQ 96-well plate was sequenced on a dedicated single-read 150-cycle Illumina NextSeq 550 flow cell. The study's own analysis went as follows. Because the immunoSEQ output included only junctional sequences and no quality scores, the filtering could not be the same as the filtering used for full-length reads. To assign V/J genes and CDR3, sequences were annotated against IMGT germline references using PyIR, a Python wrapper for IgBLAST v1.9. Any read was removed if the V/J assignment was weak (E-value above 1e-6), the CDR3 was missing, or the read contained stop codons, out-of-frame junctions, or ambiguous translated residues. A V3J clonotype was defined by an identical inferred V gene, J gene, and CDR3 amino acid sequence. Percentage overlap between repertoires was computed as shared unique clonotypes divided by the size of the smaller repertoire. Three approaches were used to assess repertoire richness: RTK rarefaction, the Chao1 estimator, and Recon v2.1 estimates of unobserved clonotypes. OLGA was used to compute generation probabilities for all TCRbeta clonotypes that the gDNA method yielded from four donors. The table was pulled from immuneACCESS by TCRdb, which kept in-frame rearrangements only. Such tables lose some clones; where checked, under half of the loss comes from unresolved V genes, and the rest has no known cause. V and J calls and clone size are those listed in that table; D and trimming were worked out from the DNA. In this sample the table shows over a million clones, about 74% of which occur a single time. The ten most abundant clones make up around 1.5% of the sample.

In regard to this clone: It lacks a known antigen. Base qualities are not recorded, but no much larger clone differs from it by a single base.

Donors were healthy HIV-negative adults with no recently reported acute infections or vaccinations. Every donor was a Caucasian adult residing in Nashville, Tennessee, USA. Magnetic negative selection was used to enrich CD4+ T cells, after which naive cells were positively selected on CD45RA and the negative fraction became the memory subset. After blood collection by leukapheresis, PBMCs were isolated using Ficoll-Histopaque density gradient centrifugation and then cryopreserved in the vapor phase of liquid nitrogen. Purity and quantity of every magnetically sorted T cell population were checked by analytical flow cytometry. Genomic DNA was isolated from each sorted fraction and quantified by UV absorbance on a Nanodrop 2000c.

Sequenced sample: memory CD4+ T cells sorted from blood. The cell subset or site label on this specimen signifies: CD45RA-negative fraction. The sequence joins TRBV25-1 to TRBJ2-7; matching of 6 bases hints at TRBD2 as the D gene. The TCR sequence derives from a man aged 18 to 29 in good health. At the DNA level, the sequence is TGTGCCAGCAGTGAAGCTCGGCTCGGGGGTTACGAGCAGTACTTC. Translated, it gives CASSEARLGGYEQYF.